This T cell receptor beta chain was recorded in a study of early T cells in non-severe SARS-CoV-2 infection. As for the study in general: Alpha and beta chains were unpaired, from unsorted whole-blood bulk RNA. General study findings and limits: Lookups in VDJdb leaned toward anti-spike CD8 responses and missed private and CD4 specificities.

Attachment of unique molecular identifiers to individual cDNA molecules was performed. TCRdb re-called the 5' RACE reads with MiXCR, one entry per CDR3 protein. The repertoire holds 70,000 to 95,000 distinct CDR3 sequences, around 15% seen once, with approximately 0.5% in the top ten. Concerning this clonotype itself: The antigen remains unidentified.

The CDR3 spans 12 residues. Germline V gene sequence: CDR1 SGHRS, CDR2 YFSETQ. V was trimmed by 3 bases and J by 9 bases, leaving 11 bases between them. Specimen: whole blood. The chain uses TRBV5-1 and TRBJ2-3; D possibly corresponds to TRBD2 (5 bases). The receptor was isolated from an adult who was a healthcare worker with PCR-confirmed SARS-CoV-2 infection or an uninfected control (not recorded which). The CDR3 nucleotides read TGCGCCAGCAGCTCCGGACTGGGCACGCAGTATTTT. Its protein product is CASSSGLGTQYF.